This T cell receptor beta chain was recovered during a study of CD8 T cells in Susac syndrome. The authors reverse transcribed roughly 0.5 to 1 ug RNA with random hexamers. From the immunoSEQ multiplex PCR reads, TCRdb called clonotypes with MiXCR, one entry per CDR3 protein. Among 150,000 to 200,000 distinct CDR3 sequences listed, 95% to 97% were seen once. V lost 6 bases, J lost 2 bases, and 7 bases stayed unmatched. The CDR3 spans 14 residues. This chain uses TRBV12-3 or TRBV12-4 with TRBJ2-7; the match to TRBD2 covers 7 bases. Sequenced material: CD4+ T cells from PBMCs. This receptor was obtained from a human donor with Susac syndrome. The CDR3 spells CASRQGLGPYEQYF. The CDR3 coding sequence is TGTGCCAGCAGACAAGGACTAGGTCCCTACGAGCAGTACTTC.